The rows below give T cell receptor beta chains drawn from one sample of a study of PD-1 blockade in classical Hodgkin lymphoma. TCRdb's table, derived via immunoSEQ multiplex PCR, lists solely in-frame clones and lacks some. The sample has tens of thousands of clones, around 80% seen once. The sample in question was peripheral blood mononuclear cells (PBMCs), obtained before the fourth cycle of nivolumab. These receptors originate from a human donor with classical Hodgkin lymphoma. The conserved cysteine and the conserved F or W are not part of the CDR3 here. A row's size may be missing; if present it is once, few, many or a size class.

v_gene,abundance,CDR3aa
TRBV19,once,ASSRRGSRTGELF
TRBV27,.,ASSLRQEPAWDSPLH
TRBV5-4,.,ASSSMGAGEQY
TRBV27,.,ASSSSGPLRSYNEQF
TRBV14,.,ASSRRAAETQY
TRBV28,.,ASSLDGTEDSPLH
TRBV4-2,.,ASSQGTTYTGELF
TRBV7-2,.,ASRISAGDPTNEKLF
TRBV18,.,ASSRTLGTGQETQY
TRBV5-4,few,ASSPQGYEQY
TRBV7-7,.,ASSSTGPQETQY
TRBV9,once,ASSVGDRDVYEQY
TRBV7-3,.,ASSIGLAGGTGELF
TRBV7-9,.,ASSQEVGIMGTQY
TRBV6-1,.,ASSAPQGFAEAF
TRBV9,.,ASSVDRGQYT
TRBV6-1,.,ASREAPISGNTIY
TRBV6-1,.,ASTPGGAPLGEQY
TRBV6-1,.,ASRTGLPYEQY
TRBV6-6,.,ASSFGGPGPSDTIY
TRBV5-4,.,ASSLGPLSYEQY
TRBV27,.,ASSLRVPAGPGTDTQY
TRBV6-5,.,ASTPPGQGANQF
TRBV18,.,ASSPIGTGYEQY
TRBV5-4,.,ASSLGGTAGNTIY
TRBV5-1,few,ASSLNRGGEKLF
TRBV4-2,few,ASSQGTSGINNEQF